The entry that follows covers one TCR beta chain sequence. Its antigen is undetermined. CDR1 is SNHLY, CDR2 FYNNEI, per germline. The ends were cut back, 6 bases at V and 3 bases at J, with 15 bases in the middle. This CDR3 is built from 14 residues. PCR primers comprised 60 Vbeta and 13 Jbeta primers. TCRdb's copy holds only in-frame clones and misses some; the assay was immunoSEQ multiplex PCR. This table has some 200,000 clones, around 77% appearing once. The sample belongs to a study of cytomegalovirus exposure and HLA in healthy donors. Study observations and caveats: In an earlier analysis, in some 600 donors, most V segments appeared productive either ~87% or ~30% of the time. Further analysis, carried out later, found HLA-associated TCR beta chains more clonally expanded than equally common other chains. Sequencing likely generated an artifact that appeared as a cluster of highly shared sequence variants.

Sequencing was carried out using PBMCs. The clonotype originates from a woman in her twenties or thirties in good health and CMV-seronegative. The V and J genes are TRBV2 and TRBJ2-7; D is possibly TRBD2 (6 bases). CDR3: CASSKSPGDYEQYF. The CDR3 DNA sequence: TGTGCCAGCAGCAAAAGCCCGGGGGACTACGAGCAGTACTTC.